A selection of T cell receptor beta chains follows, all from one sample in a study of T cell changes during pregnancy in multiple sclerosis. Profiling relied on immunoSEQ multiplex PCR, and the TCRdb table lists in-frame clones only, not all of them. The sample shows 60,000 or so clones, around nine tenths of them seen only once. The sample comprised peripheral blood from another person, used as feeder cells. These receptors originate from a human donor whose cells served as feeder cells for cultures in a pregnancy study. CDR3s leave out the opening cysteine and the closing phenylalanine or tryptophan. Clone size is shown for a subset of rows, as once, few, many or a class of expanded clone.

>TRBJ2-5|-|TRBV29-1|11
SVEGQGLATQY
>TRBJ2-2|-|TRBV7-3|13
ASSLEDSDTGELF
>TRBJ2-7|few|TRBV6-1|13
ASSEEVGAAYEQY
>TRBJ2-3|-|TRBV2|9
ASSNSGSQY
>TRBJ1-2|-|TRBV15|15
ATSRDSGGAANYGYT
>TRBJ1-2|-|TRBV4-1|16
ASSQDDRLGEGDYGYT
>TRBJ2-5|-|TRBV5-4|14
ASSYFRGGRAETQY
>TRBJ2-3|-|TRBV5-4|14
ASSLEGEVGTDTQY
>TRBJ1-1|few|TRBV7-3|13
ASSPGGGYRTEAF
>TRBJ1-1|-|TRBV11-2|11
ASSLIRNTEAF
>TRBJ1-3|-|TRBV9|13
ASSVGDGEGYTIY
>TRBJ1-2|-|TRBV5-1|14
ASSLAADGRNYGYT
>TRBJ1-3|-|TRBV12-2|15
ASRLGGRTNSGNTIY
>TRBJ1-2|-|TRBV7-2|11
ASSLAQGNGYT
>TRBJ1-6|-|TRBV6-5|12
ASTEGPNNSPLH
>TRBJ2-3|-|TRBV29-1|10
SVRQDSDTQY
>TRBJ2-7|-|TRBV9|13
ASSVMADGGHEQY
>TRBJ2-3|once|TRBV7-2|11
ASSLKGTDTQY
>TRBJ2-3|-|TRBV5-4|13
ASSLWAGGTDTQY
>TRBJ2-1|-|TRBV7-9|13
ASSPGQGLYNEQF
>TRBJ1-6|few|TRBV5-1|12
ASSLMGQGPPLH
>TRBJ1-1|-|TRBV28|15
ASSLSRWGYRGTEAF
>TRBJ1-5|few|TRBV19|12
ASIGDEGNQPQH
>TRBJ1-1|-|TRBV2|12
ASSRDGGAVFGF
>TRBJ2-5|-|TRBV5-4|11
ASSPEGPETQY
>TRBJ2-3|-|TRBV28|15
ASSSKSGLAGGDTQY
>TRBJ1-1|few|TRBV2|11
ASMVTLNTEAF
>TRBJ2-7|-|TRBV4-1|11
ASSHGQGYEQY
>TRBJ2-3|-|TRBV6-1|13
ASSTRTGSTDTQY
>TRBJ1-2|-|TRBV13|13
ASSLRAAPSYGYT
>TRBJ2-1|-|TRBV5-1|12
ASSEQGGAGEQF
>TRBJ1-5|-|TRBV7-2|16
ASSPIGGPQYSNQPQH
>TRBJ2-1|-|TRBV28|13
ASSLGWLAGQGQF
>TRBJ2-5|few|TRBV5-5|13
ASSLGTNTQETQY
>TRBJ2-5|once|TRBV11-3|11
ASSLTSMETQY
>TRBJ2-5|once|TRBV19|10
ASEGGQETQY
>TRBJ2-1|-|TRBV5-1|13
ASSLARAAAYEQF
>TRBJ2-7|few|TRBV7-9|13
ASSTSGQGFDEQY
>TRBJ2-7|-|TRBV2|12
ASHEREWDYEQY
>TRBJ1-2|once|TRBV7-8|11
ASSLGTSRGYT
>TRBJ2-7|-|TRBV6-1|13
ATLEGLLRSYEQY
>TRBJ1-1|-|TRBV5-8|11
ASSPRLNTEAF
>TRBJ1-2|-|TRBV7-2|13
ASSYGQGGYYGYT
>TRBJ2-1|-|TRBV19|14
ASSSPYGVSYNEQF
>TRBJ1-4|-|TRBV5-4|12
ASSLDGFNEKLF
>TRBJ2-5|-|TRBV6-6|11
ASRRSLQETQY
>TRBJ2-7|-|TRBV11-1|13
ASSTGTSGPGEQY
>TRBJ2-2|-|TRBV5-4|12
ASTGTMNTGELF
>TRBJ2-6|-|TRBV5-1|17
ASSFLGTGSTSGANVLT
>TRBJ1-5|once|TRBV18|12
ASSPSSRNQPQH
>TRBJ2-3|-|TRBV9|13
ASSERIQGADTQY
>TRBJ2-5|-|TRBV27|11
ASTRQGGETQY
>TRBJ1-3|-|TRBV7-3|13
ASSLKQSSGNTIY
>TRBJ2-1|-|TRBV6-5|11
ATRPSSYNEQF
>TRBJ1-4|-|TRBV28|13
ASGAREEVGEKLF
>TRBJ2-1|-|TRBV7-2|13
ASRQERSPYNEQF
>TRBJ2-7|-|TRBV29-1|11
SVEWDSSYEQY